The sequence of this T cell receptor (beta chain) was determined in a study of shared clonotypes between healthy human individuals. About this clone itself: Its antigen is unknown.

Participating donors were healthy, HIV-negative adults free of recent acute infections or vaccinations. CD45RA-negative memory and CD45RA+ naive subsets were split from the CD4+ cells. The CDR3 sequence is 15 residues long. Between the trimmed V and J ends, which lost 0 bases and 0 bases, there was a span of 10 bases. Germline CDR1 is SGHRS and CDR2 is YFSETQ. Study-wide results and limits: Naive CD4 clonotypes overlapped across a few donors at roughly 5%.

Per the original methods: ImmunoSEQ only sent back junction sequences with no quality scores, so filtering was done differently. The table came from immunoSEQ multiplex PCR; TCRdb's copy has only in-frame clones and leaves some out. That table gives V, J and clone size, and the DNA gave D and trimming. The profile shows under 1,900,000 clones, 98% of them singletons. The V call is TRBV5-1, the J call TRBJ2-7; no clear D gene. This TCR was recovered from a man aged 25-45 years in good health. Material: naive CD4+ T cells sorted from blood. The subset is: CD45RA+ positively selected. The CDR3: CASSLGTASSYEQYF. The CDR3 DNA sequence: TGCGCCAGCAGCTTGGGAACAGCGAGCTCCTACGAGCAGTACTTC.